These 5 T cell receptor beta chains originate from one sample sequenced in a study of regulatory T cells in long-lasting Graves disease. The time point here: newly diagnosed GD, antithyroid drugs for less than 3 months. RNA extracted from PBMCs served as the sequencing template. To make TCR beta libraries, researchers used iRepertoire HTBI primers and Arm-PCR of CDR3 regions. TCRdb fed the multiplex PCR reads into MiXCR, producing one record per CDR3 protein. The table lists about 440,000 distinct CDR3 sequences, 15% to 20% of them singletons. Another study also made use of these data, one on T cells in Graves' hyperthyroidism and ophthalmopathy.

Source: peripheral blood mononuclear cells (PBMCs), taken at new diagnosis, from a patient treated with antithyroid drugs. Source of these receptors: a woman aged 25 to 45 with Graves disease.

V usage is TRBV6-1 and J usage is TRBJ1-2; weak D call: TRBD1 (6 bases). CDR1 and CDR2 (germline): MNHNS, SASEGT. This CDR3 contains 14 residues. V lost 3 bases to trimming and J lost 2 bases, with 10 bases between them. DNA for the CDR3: TGTGCCAGCAGTGATTGGGGGGGCAACTATGGCTACACCTTC. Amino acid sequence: CASSDWGGNYGYTF.

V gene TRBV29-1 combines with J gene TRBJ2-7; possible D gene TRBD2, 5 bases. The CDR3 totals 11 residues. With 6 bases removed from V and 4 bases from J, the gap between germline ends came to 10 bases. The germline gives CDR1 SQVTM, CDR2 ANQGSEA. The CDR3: CSVKLGYEQYF. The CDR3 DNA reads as TGCAGCGTAAAACTAGGTTACGAGCAGTACTTC.

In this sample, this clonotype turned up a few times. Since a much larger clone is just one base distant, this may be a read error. CDR3 nucleotide sequence: TGTACCAGCAGTCCGGGACTAGCGGGAGGCTTAAGCTCCTACAATGAGCAGTTCTTC. Amino acids: CTSSPGLAGGLSSYNEQFF. The genes are TRBV6-2 or TRBV6-3 and TRBJ2-1, with 15 bases that match TRBD2. Germline CDR1 is MNHEY and CDR2 is SVGEGT. The CDR3 has 19 amino acids.

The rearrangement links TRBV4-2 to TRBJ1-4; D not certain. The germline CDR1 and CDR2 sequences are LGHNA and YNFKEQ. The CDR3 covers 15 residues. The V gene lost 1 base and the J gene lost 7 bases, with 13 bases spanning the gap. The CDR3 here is CASSQAGTGVEKLFF. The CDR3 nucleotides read TGTGCCAGCAGCCAAGCTGGCACGGGAGTTGAAAAACTGTTTTTT.

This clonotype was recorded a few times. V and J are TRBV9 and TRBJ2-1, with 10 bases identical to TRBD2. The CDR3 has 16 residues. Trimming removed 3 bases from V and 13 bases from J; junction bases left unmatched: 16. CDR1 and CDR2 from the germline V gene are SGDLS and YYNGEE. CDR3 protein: CASSDSPGLAGEEQFF. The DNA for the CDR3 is TGTGCCAGCAGCGATAGCCCTGGGCTAGCGGGAGAAGAACAGTTCTTC.